The 6 T cell receptor beta chains given below trace back to one sample, sequenced in a study of cytomegalovirus exposure and HLA in healthy donors. Vbeta (60) and Jbeta (13) primers were used in the PCR. Sequencing was performed with immunoSEQ multiplex PCR; in TCRdb, only in-frame clones are kept and a portion is missing. This sample has around 150,000 clones; roughly 78% occur once, and the top ten carry less than 4.5%. The sequenced sample was PBMCs. These receptors all stem from a man aged 45-65 years in good health and CMV-seropositive.

This chain connects TRBV11-2 to TRBJ2-5, with TRBD2 matching 8 bases. The J segment lost 5 bases and the V segment lost 2 bases, leaving 7 bases of the junction unmatched. The germline V gene has CDR1 SGHAT and CDR2 FQNNGV. The CDR3 sequence is 15 residues long. CDR3 nucleotide sequence: TGTGCCAGCAGCTTATTAACGGGGGGGCCGGAGACCCAGTACTTC. Translated: CASSLLTGGPETQYF.

This chain connects TRBV14 to TRBJ1-1; a weak D match, TRBD1 (5 bases). V lost 4 bases and J lost 1, with 19 bases in between. The CDR3 consists of 17 residues. Germline CDR1 reads SGHDN; CDR2 reads FVKESK. The CDR3 sequence is CASSPLMGREANTEAFF. The CDR3 nucleotides are TGTGCCAGCAGCCCGTTAATGGGGCGGGAAGCGAACACTGAAGCTTTCTTT.

This clone was detected a few times. The chain recombines TRBV27 with TRBJ1-2, with D hard to call. Germline CDR1 MNHEY, CDR2 SMNVEV (reference sequence). CDR3 size: 13 residues. V lost 2 bases and J lost 2, with 6 bases in between. CDR3 nucleotides: TGTGCCAGCAGTTTACAACAAAACTATGGCTACACCTTC. It codes for CASSLQQNYGYTF.

The CDR3: CASSPGGAHTEAFF. CDR3 DNA sequence: TGCGCCAGCAGCCCAGGAGGGGCCCACACTGAAGCTTTCTTT. The chain recombines TRBV4-3 with TRBJ1-1, with D perhaps matching TRBD1 (5 bases). Trimming pared 4 bases from V and 3 bases from J, leaving 12 bases between. This CDR3 spans 14 amino acids. Germline loops: CDR1 LGHNA, CDR2 YSLEER.

The gene calls are TRBV19 and TRBJ2-2; perhaps TRBD1 as D (5 bases). This CDR3 is 15 amino acids long. Germline V gives CDR1 LNHDA, CDR2 SQIVND (reference sequence). V was trimmed by 5 bases and J by 6 bases, leaving 16 bases between them. The CDR3 nucleotides read TGTGCCAGTAGTCAATCCCAGGGTCACGCCGGGGAGCTGTTTTTT. This translates into CASSQSQGHAGELFF.

The chain couples TRBV19 to TRBJ2-6; 7 nucleotides agree with TRBD1. Losses at the gene ends were 4 bases for V and 3 bases for J; bases not matched to a gene: 9. Looked up from germline, CDR1 is LNHDA and CDR2 is SQIVND (reference sequence). The CDR3 extends over 17 amino acids. CDR3 residues: CASSTRGRGNGANVLTF. In nucleotides, the CDR3 is TGTGCCAGTAGTACGAGAGGCAGGGGGAATGGGGCCAACGTCCTGACTTTC.